A single sample is the source of the 18 T cell receptor beta chains below, sequenced in a study of blood T cell repertoires in COVID-19. Using immunoSEQ multiplex PCR, the repertoire was profiled, and TCRdb retains in-frame clones only, with some absent. Among about 320,000 clones listed, roughly 88% were seen once. Sequencing was done on a sample of PBMCs or T cells enriched from blood (not recorded which). All receptors come from a man between 25 and 39 years old who had recovered from COVID-19.

The chain carries TRBV7-8 and TRBJ2-1; a weak D match, TRBD2 (7 bases). The CDR3 is made up of 13 amino acids. CDR1 and CDR2 from the germline V gene are SGHVS and FQNEAQ. V lost 5 bases and J lost 7, with 12 bases in between. The CDR3 nucleotides read TGTGCCAGCAGCCTGGAGGGGGGGAATGAGCAGTTCTTC. Its protein is CASSLEGGNEQFF.

This clone appeared a few times. V and J are TRBV4-2 and TRBJ1-2; D not resolved. The germline CDR1 and CDR2 sequences are LGHNA and YNFKEQ. The CDR3 sequence is 17 residues long. V gave up 2 bases and J gave up 0 bases, with 16 bases separating them. CDR3 in amino acids: CASSQKTREFTNYGYTF. For the CDR3, the DNA is TGTGCCAGCAGCCAAAAAACTCGGGAGTTTACTAACTATGGCTACACCTTC.

Here the CDR3 DNA reads TGTGCCAGCAGTTACGGACAGCGGCGCAATGAGCAGTTCTTC. It specifies CASSYGQRRNEQFF. This chain links TRBV27 with TRBJ2-1, with D perhaps matching TRBD1 (6 bases). V lost 4 bases to trimming and J lost 6 bases, with 13 bases between them. CDR1 MNHEY and CDR2 SMNVEV come from the germline V gene (reference sequence). The CDR3 totals 14 residues.

V gene TRBV10-3 combines with J gene TRBJ2-7; TRBD1 might be the D (6 bases). The length of the CDR3 is 12 residues. CDR1 ENHRY and CDR2 SYGVKD come from the germline V gene. CDR3 amino acids: CAFGQSLYEQYF. The CDR3 region has the DNA TGTGCATTTGGACAGAGCCTGTACGAGCAGTACTTC.

This clone was counted many times. The rearrangement uses TRBV5-1 and TRBJ1-6; D is uncertain. This CDR3 region has 13 residues. The V gene lost 4 bases and the J gene lost 10 bases, with 12 bases spanning the gap. CDR1 and CDR2 from the germline V gene are SGHRS and YFSETQ. The CDR3 sequence: CASSPRDESPLHF. CDR3 bases: TGCGCCAGCAGCCCCCGCGATGAGTCACCCCTCCACTTT.

V and J are TRBV29-1 and TRBJ2-1; 8 bases fit TRBD1. The germline V gene encodes CDR1 SQVTM and CDR2 ANQGSEA. The CDR3 totals 12 residues. V was pared by 6 bases and J by 2 bases, with 0 bases of the junction left unmatched. The DNA for the CDR3 is TGCAGCGTGGACAGGGCCTACAATGAGCAGTTCTTC. Translated: CSVDRAYNEQFF.

V usage is TRBV20-1 and J usage is TRBJ1-2, with D unclear. Trimming removed 3 bases at V and 8 bases at J, with 10 bases between. Per germline, CDR1 DFQATT and CDR2 SNEGSKA (reference sequence). The CDR3 contains 11 residues. The CDR3 nucleotides are TGCAGTGCTAGCTCATCTACGGGCTACACCTTC. Its translation: CSASSSTGYTF.

The count of this clone is one. The chain is built from TRBV5-5 and TRBJ1-3; the D gene is possibly TRBD1 (5 bases). The germline gives CDR1 SGHKS, CDR2 YYEKEE (reference sequence). CDR3 size: 15 residues. Trimming took off 0 bases at V and 0 bases at J, with 7 bases between the two ends. This CDR3 reads CASSLAGASGNTIYF. DNA for the CDR3: TGTGCCAGCAGCTTGGCTGGGGCCTCTGGAAACACCATATATTTT.

The rearrangement uses TRBV19 and TRBJ2-1; maybe TRBD1 (6 bases). Germline V gives CDR1 LNHDA, CDR2 SQIVND (reference sequence). V was pared by 3 bases and J by 4 bases, with 13 bases between. The CDR3 has 15 amino acids. The DNA for the CDR3 is TGTGCCAGTAGTATTGGGACAATGGGTTACAATGAGCAGTTCTTC. Amino acid sequence: CASSIGTMGYNEQFF.

The gene calls are TRBV19 and TRBJ1-5; 7 nucleotides match TRBD1. CDR1 LNHDA and CDR2 SQIVND come from the germline V gene (reference sequence). V dropped 5 bases and J dropped 7; count of bases not matched to a gene: 17. CDR3 length equals 17 residues. The CDR3 spells CASSLLQGAGGNQPQHF. CDR3 DNA sequence: TGTGCCAGTAGTCTCCTCCAGGGAGCAGGGGGAAACCAGCCCCAGCATTTT.

The chain is built from TRBV27 and TRBJ2-5, with TRBD1 matching over 9 bases. The CDR3 length is 14 residues. J was trimmed by 4 bases and V by 5 bases; bases with no gene match: 5. Germline CDR1 reads MNHEY; CDR2 reads SMNVEV (reference sequence). CDR3: CASSVQGAGETQYF. For the CDR3, the DNA is TGTGCCAGCAGTGTACAGGGGGCTGGAGAGACCCAGTACTTC.

This sequence joins TRBV5-4 and TRBJ2-1; 13 nucleotides align to TRBD2. With 3 bases clipped from V and 3 bases from J, the junction kept 6 bases outside the gene matches. Germline values: CDR1 SGHNT, CDR2 YYREEE (reference sequence). The CDR3 length is 17 residues. As DNA, the CDR3 is TGTGCCAGCAGCTCCAGACTAGCGGGGGGCCACTACAATGAGCAGTTCTTC. Its translation is CASSSRLAGGHYNEQFF.

CDR3 nucleotide sequence: TGCGCCAGCACTCGGGGGGGAAGCACAGATACGCAGTATTTT. Amino acids: CASTRGGSTDTQYF. V and J are TRBV10-1 and TRBJ2-3; 8 positions agree with TRBD2. Germline lookup yields CDR1 WNHNN and CDR2 SYGVQD (reference sequence). The CDR3 consists of 14 residues. The J segment lost 0 bases and the V segment lost 7 bases, leaving 3 bases of the junction unmatched.

The rearrangement links TRBV12-3 or TRBV12-4 to TRBJ1-3; D remains ambiguous. V was shortened by 4 bases and J by 2 bases, with 6 bases between the two germline ends. The CDR3 runs to 13 residues. CDR3 bases: TGTGCCAGCAGTTCCGGGACTGGAAACACCATATATTTT. Protein product: CASSSGTGNTIYF.

The rearrangement joins TRBV12-5 to TRBJ1-3; perhaps TRBD1 as D (6 bases). V was clipped by 4 bases and J by 3 bases, with 7 bases between them. The CDR3 loop spans 13 amino acids. Germline V CDR1 and CDR2: LGHNT, FRNRAP. CDR3 sequence: CASGSDSGNTIYF. DNA for the CDR3: TGTGCTAGTGGTTCGGACAGTGGAAACACCATATATTTT.

The rearrangement joins TRBV30 to TRBJ2-7; no reliable D call. The germline V and J ends were trimmed by 5 bases and 2 bases, with 7 bases remaining between them. Per germline, CDR1 GTSNPN and CDR2 SVGIG (reference sequence). This CDR3 has 11 residues. The CDR3 region has the DNA TGTGCCTGGGGAATTACCTACGAGCAGTACTTC. This encodes CAWGITYEQYF.

The V and J genes are TRBV6-5 and TRBJ2-7; maybe TRBD1 (6 bases). CDR1 is MNHEY and CDR2 is SVGAGI in the germline V gene. The CDR3 length is 14 residues. With 5 bases removed from V and 3 bases from J, the gap between germline ends came to 14 bases. The CDR3 loop reads CASSPRTVHYEQYF. The CDR3 DNA follows: TGTGCCAGCAGTCCAAGGACAGTTCACTACGAGCAGTACTTC.

The genes are TRBV6-5 and TRBJ1-6; 10 nucleotides align to TRBD1. The V and J ends lost 2 bases and 11 bases, in that order; junction bases with no gene match: 0. The CDR3 runs 13 residues. In germline, CDR1 is MNHEY, CDR2 SVGAGI. The DNA for the CDR3 is TGTGCCAGCAGTTACGGGACAGGGGCACCCCTCCACTTT. It codes for CASSYGTGAPLHF.